The clone carrying this TCR beta chain was picked up one time. Within the sample, other DNA sequences also encode this same CDR3. Sequencing used immunoSEQ multiplex PCR; TCRdb keeps in-frame clones, though not all of them. Of about 2.1 million clones listed, roughly 95% are singletons. Naive CD8 cells lacked CD45RO, underwent positive selection for CCR7 and left out terminally differentiated effector memory CD45RA+ cells. The data originate from a study of shared clonotypes between healthy human individuals. The V end was cut by 0 bases, the J end by 2 bases, with 9 bases between. Germline lookup yields CDR1 SGDLS and CDR2 YYNGEE. This CDR3 spans 14 amino acids.

The sequence was obtained from a man aged 18-30 years in good health. Some clones in this sample may be carry-over from other donors' samples. Sequencing input: naive CD8+ T cells from PBMCs. The chain couples TRBV9 to TRBJ2-7, with D maybe TRBD1 (5 bases). CDR3 DNA sequence: TGTGCCAGCAGCGTAGGTACAGGAGCCTACGAGCAGTACTTC. This codes for CASSVGTGAYEQYF.